The T cell receptor (beta chain) under discussion was sequenced for a study of blood T cell repertoires in COVID-19. In the study overall: Samples representing acute and convalescent COVID-19 were sourced from the United States, Italy and Spain. T cells, B-cell-depleted T cells, or PBMCs provided the cDNA or gDNA that served as material.

From germline, CDR1 is ENHRY and CDR2 SYGVKD. The CDR3 runs to 15 residues. Between the trimmed V and J ends, which lost 4 bases and 2 bases, there was a span of 12 bases. Patients in Seattle were enrolled during active infection, then followed longitudinally. In the authors' methods: Scientists estimated how many nucleated cells there were by amplifying reference gene primers. Repertoires were generated with immunoSEQ multiplex PCR, while TCRdb's copy carries only in-frame clones and drops some. V, J and clone size derive from that table, while D and trimming were established from the DNA sequence. The sample has about 200,000 clones, more than 75% seen once.

The sequence derives from a person aged 70 to 85 with COVID-19, enrolled during active disease. The chain uses TRBV10-3 and TRBJ1-5; possible D gene TRBD1, 6 bases. The specimen was peripheral blood. CDR3 nucleotides: TGTGCCATCAGTGTAACAGGGTCGGGCAATCAGCCCCAGCATTTT. Translation gives CAISVTGSGNQPQHF.